A selection of T cell receptor beta chains follows, all from one sample in a study of read filtering for tumor transcriptome and immune sequencing. In TCRdb, the reads were re-called with MiXCR into one record per CDR3 protein. The repertoire has tens of thousands of distinct CDR3 sequences, 20% to 25% of them found once; the top ten carry 17%. The sample taken for sequencing was a population of CD138-negative cells sorted from bone marrow. The receptors shown here come from a donor at least 40 years old with multiple myeloma. Both conserved end residues are part of each CDR3. A D gene is named only where the DNA matches it firmly. The size entry is marked missing in some rows and otherwise reads once, few, many or a size class.

V: TRBV6-2/TRBV6-3
size: many
J: TRBJ2-3
D: -
DNA: TGTGCCAGCAGTTACTCGACTACGCAGTATTTT
CDR3: CASSYSTTQYF

V: TRBV7-9
size: few
J: TRBJ1-6
D: -
DNA: TGTGCCAGCAGCCTGGGTAGTGATCCACCCCTCCACTTT
CDR3: CASSLGSDPPLHF

V: TRBV5-6
size: many
J: TRBJ1-6
D: -
DNA: TGTGCCAGCAGCCTACGACAGGCGGGTCGCTCACCCCTCCACTTT
CDR3: CASSLRQAGRSPLHF

V: TRBV20-1
size: many
J: TRBJ2-5
D: -
DNA: TGCAGTGCTAGAGGCCCCGAAGGGGCTTGGGAGACCCAGTACTTC
CDR3: CSARGPEGAWETQYF

V: TRBV5-1
size: many
J: TRBJ2-7
D: -
DNA: TGCGCCAGCATGGGGCTGTACGAGCAGTACTTC
CDR3: CASMGLYEQYF

V: TRBV28
size: many
J: TRBJ2-3
D: -
DNA: TGTGCCAGCAGTCCCCCCCGACTACGAGAGCGGAGCACAGATACGCAGTATTTT
CDR3: CASSPPRLRERSTDTQYF

V: TRBV4-1
size: many
J: TRBJ2-7
D: TRBD2
DNA: TGCGCCAGCAGCCAAGATATACCTAGCGGGGGGTTTGCCTACGAGCAGTACTTC
CDR3: CASSQDIPSGGFAYEQYF

V: TRBV29-1
size: many
J: TRBJ1-1
D: TRBD1
DNA: TGCAGCGTTGGCAGGGGGGACACTGAAGCTTTCTTT
CDR3: CSVGRGDTEAFF

V: TRBV7-9
size: many
J: TRBJ2-2
D: -
DNA: TGTGCCAGCAGACCCGAAGGAGGGTACACCGGGGAGCTGTTTTTT
CDR3: CASRPEGGYTGELFF

V: TRBV5-6
size: few
J: TRBJ2-1
D: TRBD2
DNA: TGTGCCAGCAGCTTGGTTGGCGGGGGGGGGTACAATGAGCAGTTCTTC
CDR3: CASSLVGGGGYNEQFF

V: TRBV12-3/TRBV12-4
size: -
J: TRBJ2-7
D: -
DNA: TGTGCCAGCAGTTTAGGTCGGGGGGCAAGGGGGCAGTACTTC
CDR3: CASSLGRGARGQYF

V: TRBV12-5
size: -
J: TRBJ2-3
D: -
DNA: TGTGCCAGCGGTTTCTTTGGAGATACGCAGTATTTT
CDR3: CASGFFGDTQYF

V: TRBV6-5
size: many
J: TRBJ1-1
D: TRBD1
DNA: TGTGCCAGCAGTTACCCACGACAGGGTGGGACTGAAGCTTTCTTT
CDR3: CASSYPRQGGTEAFF

V: TRBV2
size: many
J: TRBJ1-4
D: -
DNA: TGTGCCAGCAATTTCGAGGGGAGGGCTGAAAAACTGTTTTTT
CDR3: CASNFEGRAEKLFF

V: TRBV4-2
size: few
J: TRBJ1-5
D: -
DNA: TGTGCCAGCAGCCAAGAAGGTAAAGGTGGGTCGGGAAGTTCCAATCAGCCCCAGCATTTT
CDR3: CASSQEGKGGSGSSNQPQHF

V: TRBV20-1
size: many
J: TRBJ1-5
D: TRBD1
DNA: TGCAGTGCTAGGACAGGGTCGAGCAATCAGCCCCAGCATTTT
CDR3: CSARTGSSNQPQHF

V: TRBV25-1
size: few
J: TRBJ1-1
D: TRBD1
DNA: TGTGCCAGCACCCAGACAGGGGGCGCGAGCACTGAAGCTTTCTTT
CDR3: CASTQTGGASTEAFF

V: TRBV12-3/TRBV12-4
size: -
J: TRBJ1-6
D: -
DNA: TGTGCCAGCCATCAGGGGAATAATTCACCCCTCCACTTT
CDR3: CASHQGNNSPLHF

V: TRBV18
size: -
J: TRBJ1-2
D: -
DNA: TGTGCCAGCTCACCACCTGGTTCCGGGGTCTATGGCTACACCTTC
CDR3: CASSPPGSGVYGYTF

V: TRBV20-1
size: many
J: TRBJ1-5
D: -
DNA: TGCAGTGCTAGAGGGGGACTCGGGGGGGCCATTAGCAATCAGCCCCAGCATTTT
CDR3: CSARGGLGGAISNQPQHF